The T cell receptor (beta chain) described here comes from a study of shared clonotypes between healthy human individuals. General study points: Only blood underwent sampling, and tissue repertoires likely differ. Sequencing depth was a factor that was expected to affect clonotype sharing among donors.

With V trimmed by 6 bases and J by 1 base, 4 bases remained unmatched. Germline lookup yields CDR1 MNHEY and CDR2 SVGAGI. The CDR3 is 14 residues long. The naive CD8 fraction comprised CD45RO-negative cells positively selected for CCR7 and excluded terminally differentiated effector memory CD45RA+ cells. Clones were read by immunoSEQ multiplex PCR, and TCRdb kept only the in-frame ones, dropping some. Seen here are approximately 650,000 clones, less than 97% observed once, and the top ten hold 0.1% to 0.11%. Concerning this clone: Its antigen is not known.

The rearrangement uses TRBV6-5 and TRBJ2-7, with 9 bases that match TRBD1. The sequence was obtained from a woman younger than 45 in good health. What was sequenced was naive CD8+ T cells sorted from blood. CDR3 bases: TGTGCCAGCAGACTTGGGACAGGGTCCTACGAGCAGTACTTC. Protein: CASRLGTGSYEQYF.